This T cell receptor beta chain was obtained from a study of blood T cells in healthy people across ages. Notes on the study in general: Diversity was higher, and naive CD4+ cells more numerous, in long-lived donors than in aged donors. Unsorted PBMCs prevented conclusive naive versus antigen-experienced comparison. As naive T cell percentage varied, TCR beta diversity correlated strongly with it.

Primers used in a second PCR of roughly 6 to 12 cycles were a sample-barcoded 5' primer and a J-beta primer mix. From the 5' RACE reads, TCRdb called clonotypes with MiXCR, one entry per CDR3 protein. The table includes over 1.5 million distinct CDR3 sequences, 49% detected once. The CDR3 runs 13 residues. Germline-derived CDR1 and CDR2 are MNHNS and SASEGT. V lost 5 bases and J lost 9, with 14 bases in between. With regard to this clonotype: The antigen is undetermined.

The V and J genes are TRBV6-1 and TRBJ2-4; D might be TRBD1 (6 bases). Sequencing was done on a sample of blood. The source of this sequence is a woman aged 40 to 50 in good health. The CDR3 DNA sequence: TGTGCCAGCAGTAAAACAGGGATCGGCATTCAGTACTTC. Its protein is CASSKTGIGIQYF.